These T cell receptor beta chains were read from a single sample in a study of T-cell memory formation after mild COVID-19. TCRdb analysed the 5' RACE reads with MiXCR anew, one entry per CDR3 protein. This table has 350,000 to 400,000 distinct CDR3 sequences, approximately 15% appearing once. Material for sequencing was PBMCs or a T cell subset sorted from them (not recorded which). These TCRs come from a young man who had mild COVID-19 (a few samples of this study predate the infection). Cell type and time point are not known. The CDR3 runs from the conserved cysteine through the conserved F or W. Each record gives: J gene, D gene, clone size, V gene, CDR3 protein, CDR3 DNA. A D gene is named only where the DNA matches it firmly. Size values are once, few and many counts, or a class for expanded clones, and some rows have none.

TRBJ1-1	.	few	TRBV5-6	CASSYQGRHTEAFF	TGTGCCAGCAGCTATCAGGGGAGGCACACTGAAGCTTTCTTT
TRBJ1-2	.	few	TRBV9	CASSATVRQGTYGYTF	TGTGCCAGCAGCGCCACTGTTAGGCAGGGGACCTATGGCTACACCTTC
TRBJ2-1	TRBD2	.	TRBV20-1	CSARGQRGAYNEQFF	TGCAGTGCTAGAGGCCAGCGGGGTGCCTACAATGAGCAGTTCTTC
TRBJ2-2	TRBD1	.	TRBV12-3/TRBV12-4	CASSQGTGVTGELFF	TGTGCCAGCAGCCAAGGGACAGGGGTAACCGGGGAGCTGTTTTTT
TRBJ1-5	.	few	TRBV4-2	CASSHGVANQPQHF	TGTGCCAGCAGCCACGGAGTGGCAAATCAGCCCCAGCATTTT
TRBJ2-2	.	few	TRBV27	CASSHGGFGELFF	TGTGCCAGCAGTCACGGGGGATTCGGGGAGCTGTTTTTT
TRBJ1-2	.	.	TRBV6-5	CASSYTGNIENYGYTF	TGTGCCAGCAGTTACACGGGGAATATCGAGAACTATGGCTACACCTTC
TRBJ2-5	TRBD2	.	TRBV20-1	CSARSGLDRETQYF	TGCAGTGCTAGGTCCGGACTAGATCGGGAGACCCAGTACTTC
TRBJ2-3	.	many	TRBV6-1	CASSGSTDTQYF	TGTGCCAGCAGTGGCAGCACAGATACGCAGTATTTT
TRBJ1-1	.	.	TRBV6-2/TRBV6-3	CASRGSGETEAFF	TGTGCCAGCAGGGGAAGCGGGGAGACTGAAGCTTTCTTT
TRBJ2-1	TRBD2	.	TRBV7-2	CASSALGGIYNEQFF	TGTGCCAGCAGCGCCCTGGGGGGGATATACAATGAGCAGTTCTTC
TRBJ1-2	.	few	TRBV5-1	CASRDQGNRRKGDTF	TGCGCCAGCAGAGATCAGGGGAATAGAAGAAAGGGCGACACCTTC
TRBJ1-2	.	few	TRBV19	CASSMRRDGNYGYTF	TGTGCCAGTAGTATGCGCCGGGACGGCAACTATGGCTACACCTTC
TRBJ2-3	.	many	TRBV7-2	CASSFSGSRTDTQYF	TGTGCCAGCAGTTTTAGCGGTTCTCGCACAGATACGCAGTATTTT
TRBJ2-2	.	.	TRBV2	CASSEGYRSPGELFF	TGTGCCAGCAGTGAAGGTTACAGGAGTCCCGGGGAGCTGTTTTTT
TRBJ1-2	TRBD1	.	TRBV9	CASSRDRGSYTF	TGTGCCAGCAGCCGGGACAGGGGGAGCTACACCTTC
TRBJ2-5	.	many	TRBV12-3/TRBV12-4	CASSLPESQETQYF	TGTGCCAGCAGTTTACCAGAAAGCCAAGAGACCCAGTACTTC
TRBJ1-3	.	.	TRBV7-2	CASSFRQGGGNTIYF	TGTGCCAGCAGCTTTAGGCAGGGTGGTGGAAACACCATATATTTT
TRBJ2-7	.	.	TRBV7-2	CASSLTPLSEQYF	TGTGCCAGCAGCCTAACCCCTCTGAGCGAGCAGTACTTC
TRBJ1-1	TRBD1	few	TRBV4-1	CASSQPAGGPYTEAFF	TGCGCCAGCAGCCAACCGGCAGGGGGCCCGTATACTGAAGCTTTCTTT
TRBJ1-5	TRBD1	few	TRBV15	CATSRSRGTDQPQHF	TGTGCCACCAGCAGAAGTAGGGGGACAGATCAGCCCCAGCATTTT
TRBJ1-5	.	.	TRBV7-2	CASSLDRFNQPQHF	TGTGCCAGCAGCTTAGATCGGTTCAATCAGCCCCAGCATTTT
TRBJ1-5	.	.	TRBV4-1	CASSLVLGNQPQHF	TGCGCCAGCAGCCTGGTTTTGGGCAATCAGCCCCAGCATTTT
TRBJ1-5	.	few	TRBV6-5	CARSQERSNQPQHF	TGTGCCAGAAGTCAGGAAAGGAGCAATCAGCCCCAGCATTTT
TRBJ1-4	.	many	TRBV5-1	CASSLDGGGEKLFF	TGCGCCAGCAGCTTGGACGGGGGAGGTGAAAAACTGTTTTTT
TRBJ2-7	.	few	TRBV6-1	CASRDRSSEQYF	TGTGCCAGCAGGGACAGATCGTCCGAGCAGTACTTC
TRBJ2-2	.	many	TRBV6-2/TRBV6-3	CASSYSGAVGELFF	TGTGCCAGCAGTTACTCAGGGGCGGTCGGGGAGCTGTTTTTT
TRBJ2-7	TRBD2	few	TRBV12-3/TRBV12-4	CASSISGGALEQYF	TGTGCCAGCAGCATTAGCGGGGGGGCCCTCGAGCAGTACTTC
TRBJ2-7	TRBD2	.	TRBV4-2	CASSQDLRGAPYEQYF	TGTGCCAGCAGCCAAGATCTGCGGGGGGCCCCCTACGAGCAGTACTTC
TRBJ2-1	.	few	TRBV7-9	CASSTGPSNEQFF	TGTGCCAGCAGTACAGGACCCAGCAATGAGCAGTTCTTC
TRBJ1-2	.	few	TRBV12-3/TRBV12-4	CASRVSPDHGYTF	TGTGCCAGCAGGGTGAGTCCTGACCATGGCTACACCTTC
TRBJ2-5	.	.	TRBV21-1	CASSKTKAGGETQYF	TGTGCCAGCAGCAAAACTAAGGCGGGTGGAGAGACCCAGTACTTC
TRBJ1-1	.	few	TRBV5-6	CASSLYGTPNTEAFF	TGTGCCAGCAGCTTGTATGGAACACCTAACACTGAAGCTTTCTTT
TRBJ1-1	.	few	TRBV7-9	CASSSNRDPTPNTEAFF	TGTGCCAGCAGCTCCAACAGGGATCCGACTCCAAACACTGAAGCTTTCTTT
TRBJ2-7	TRBD1	many	TRBV6-5	CASSSLGQAIYEQYF	TGTGCCAGCAGCTCACTCGGACAGGCCATCTACGAGCAGTACTTC
TRBJ2-3	TRBD2	few	TRBV4-2	CASSQAEGLAGGNTQYF	TGTGCCAGCAGCCAGGCTGAAGGACTAGCGGGGGGGAATACGCAGTATTTT
TRBJ1-5	.	.	TRBV7-8	CASSLSPFRDQPQHF	TGTGCCAGCAGCTTATCCCCATTTAGAGATCAGCCCCAGCATTTT
TRBJ2-7	TRBD1	many	TRBV5-1	CASSPTGGTYEQYF	TGCGCCAGCAGCCCCACAGGGGGGACCTACGAGCAGTACTTC
TRBJ2-7	TRBD1	many	TRBV3-1	CASSQQGTGAYEQYF	TGTGCCAGCAGCCAACAAGGGACAGGGGCCTACGAGCAGTACTTC
TRBJ2-3	.	many	TRBV4-1	CASSQGLSTDTQYF	TGCGCCAGCAGCCAAGGTCTTAGCACAGATACGCAGTATTTT
TRBJ1-4	TRBD1	.	TRBV4-1	CASSQSGTGNEKLFF	TGCGCCAGCAGCCAGTCCGGGACAGGGAATGAAAAACTGTTTTTT
TRBJ2-1	TRBD1	many	TRBV3-1	CASSFDRVEQFF	TGTGCCAGCAGTTTCGACAGGGTCGAGCAGTTCTTC
TRBJ1-1	.	.	TRBV5-1	CASSFSQDTEAFF	TGCGCCAGCAGCTTTAGCCAGGACACTGAAGCTTTCTTT
TRBJ2-7	.	.	TRBV6-5	CASSYSGWSDEQYF	TGTGCCAGCAGTTATTCAGGTTGGTCGGACGAGCAGTACTTC
TRBJ2-2	TRBD1	.	TRBV7-7	CASSSRDRGTGELFF	TGTGCTAGCAGCTCGCGTGACAGGGGTACCGGGGAGCTGTTTTTT
TRBJ2-3	TRBD2	.	TRBV20-1	CSARGPGLASTDTQYF	TGCAGTGCTAGAGGCCCGGGACTAGCAAGCACAGATACGCAGTATTTT